This T cell receptor (beta chain) was recorded in a study of cytomegalovirus exposure and HLA in healthy donors (dated by TCRdb to the late 2010s). Study-level background: An earlier analysis of some 600 of the donors reported 276 Gb of sequence data and 117 million unique TCR beta sequences obtained from some 200 million T cells. The study used immunosequencing to profile the T cell repertoires of approximately 650 subjects and linked those repertoires to cytomegalovirus serostatus. Donor age, sex, ethnicity and CMV serostatus were compiled together with the repertoire data. Across around 400 genotyped donors of the cohort, an average of roughly 230,000 unique TCR beta nucleotide sequences per donor were sequenced, and roughly 18% of those sequences were non-productive. The study aimed to test whether signatures of past pathogen exposure could be identified by cataloging public T cell receptors. High-throughput TCR immunosequencing, statistical association of individual TCRs with disease status, and machine learning were combined to predict cytomegalovirus infection status. A later analysis re-examined previously published TCR beta repertoires from 610 or so donors and added high-resolution HLA genotyping to investigate patterns of TCR occurrence. Besides the first cohort of roughly 660 subjects, a separate validation cohort made up of around 120 different subjects was used. An early release that covered more than 550 HLA-typed donors contained approximately 300 gigabases of sequencing data and 75 million to 100 million unique TCR sequences. In the later analysis, no new phenotypic data were used to find candidate immune exposures; instead, reliance was placed on TCR beta sequences and their occurrence across donors. Among the approximately 400 genotyped donors, around 79% belonged to the genetic ancestry cluster associated with self-reported Caucasian donors. An earlier analysis of 587 of the donors used high-throughput TCR beta sequencing to judge whether each TCR beta V gene segment behaved as functional or pseudogenic. A later genetic analysis took genome-wide SNP genotypes for about three fifths of the 666 donors and used that subset as a discovery cohort. About five DR-DQ haplotypes were treated as single units for association and clustering because of strong linkage in the cohort. HLA typing included class I and class II loci at four-digit resolution. All discovery cohort repertoires had been generated on a single sequencing platform. Typing coverage differed by locus: A, B, C, DRB1 and DQB1 were typed in about 620-640 donors, DQA1 in 522, DPA1 in some 610, and DPB1 in around 440.

The CDR3 sequence holds 17 residues, the cysteine and phenylalanine included. Only the CDR3 part of the read is kept: 51 bases, read in frame from the first base. Trimming removed 2 bases from V and 0 bases from J, leaving 14 bases between the germline ends. CDR1 and CDR2 are read off the germline V gene as SGHTA and FQGNSA. The cohort was made up of approximately 670 healthy bone marrow donors. All cohort members were sampled while nominally healthy, although unrecorded immune exposures were likely present. The donor tested CMV seropositive and was one of the 289 seropositive cohort members. Each donor provided a peripheral blood sample, and peripheral blood mononuclear cells were used for TCR beta sequencing. The Qiagen DNeasy Blood Extraction Kit was used to extract genomic DNA from the blood cell samples. The research as a whole found: The cohort was sequenced for TCR beta chains only, and without alpha or paired-chain data the features that could be detected were limited. The 87-base-pair reads could not distinguish some IMGT-functional V segments, including TRBV6-2 and TRBV6-3, so those segments were excluded. Presence/absence analyses assumed roughly uniform sequencing depth across donors, an assumption that may not hold. Because some donors lacked HLA typing at each locus, the association tests relied only on the typed subset. In a later analysis, TCR association rates were found to vary across HLA loci, with the most associated TCRs seen for DRB1 alleles and the fewest for HLA-C alleles. A later analysis found that most CMV-associated TCR beta chains appeared HLA-restricted, with HLA associations seemingly driven largely by CMV exposure. A further reported finding was that TCR beta sequences accurately predicted the HLA-A and HLA-B alleles for most subjects in the first cohort. Across donors, most TCR sequences were observed very rarely, whereas some public TCRs were present in many individuals. Strong co-occurrence of HLA alleles, especially DR and DQ, made assigning TCR associations to individual alleles difficult. In a later genetic analysis, a missense DCLRE1C variant was associated with V-gene and J-gene trimming of TCR beta chains, and the association was replicated in an independent cohort. Immune exposure information for the cohort was limited to CMV serostatus. A total of fewer than 200 TCR beta chains were listed by the study as associated with cytomegalovirus. A later genetic analysis reported fewer N-insertions in productive TCRs among donors in an Asian-associated ancestry cluster than the 666-donor mean. The earlier analysis of 587 of the donors excluded 15 to 20 rarely observed V segments, including chromosome 9 orphons, because counts were too low. The authors suggested that the approach could potentially be extended to other disease states and immunological phenotypes. A cluster of highly shared sequence variants was judged likely to represent a technical artifact of the sequencing pipeline. In both the original and validation cohorts, the classifier was reported to diagnose cytomegalovirus status with high specificity and sensitivity. At a false discovery rate of 0.05, a later analysis linked 16,951 TCR beta sequences to specific HLA alleles. An earlier analysis of 450 to 750 of the donors showed that most TCR beta V segments appeared in productive rearrangements either about 87% or about 30% of the time, which broadly matched IMGT annotations. A later analysis found that HLA-associated TCR beta chains were more clonally expanded and had lower generation probabilities than equally common non-associated chains. Three of the identified cytomegalovirus-associated TCR beta chains were confirmed in vitro to be specific for cytomegalovirus antigens. In a later analysis, several top co-occurrence clusters were reported to appear linked to parvovirus B19, influenza, CMV and Epstein-Barr virus. Correlated functional status among segregating V segments might be attributable to linkage disequilibrium, but an unknown experimental factor could not be ruled out.

Libraries were made using the immunoSEQ multiplex PCR assay. For the multiplex PCR, a mixture combining 60 forward primers for TCR Vbeta segments and 13 reverse primers for TCR Jbeta segments was used. The CDR3 region of rearranged TCR beta genes was amplified from genomic DNA by a multiplex PCR assay. Amplified TCR beta libraries were sequenced as 87-base-pair reads on the Illumina HiSeq System. The published analysis was carried out like this. A later analysis tallied around 87 million unique TCR beta chains across the 666 repertoires, and some 12 million of those chains were shared by two or more donors. A nearest-neighbor algorithm error-corrected the raw reads and collapsed the reads into unique sequences, merging closely related sequences to remove PCR and sequencing errors. Alignment of CDR3 sequences to IMGT reference sequences was used to assign V, D and J gene segments. For a sequence to be retained, at least a six-nucleotide match to both a V gene segment and a J gene segment was required. A rearrangement was called productive if the CDR3 had no stop codons and remained in frame with V and J, and every other rearrangement was called non-productive. Following IMGT convention, CDR3 was defined as the stretch from the second conserved V-encoded cysteine to the conserved J-encoded phenylalanine. The earlier analysis of 550 to 650 of the donors excluded any sequence lacking an unambiguous match to a single V gene segment. In an earlier analysis of 587 of the donors, V segments were called functional above 56.7% productive rearrangements and were called segregating when the between-donor standard deviation exceeded 5%. A statistical classification framework was built to diagnose cytomegalovirus status from the catalog of TCR beta chain sequences. V and J gene assignment, in a later analysis, came from comparing TCR nucleotide sequences with IMGT/GENE-DB human TR gene sequences. Using the TCRdist pipeline, a later analysis assigned CDR3 sequences along with most-parsimonious VDJ recombination scenarios. A later analysis defined each TCR beta chain by its CDR3 amino acid sequence plus V-gene family, and excluded reads lacking a unique V-gene family. As a way to deal with suspected cross-contamination and a sequencing artifact, a later analysis dropped 450 to 700 nucleotide sequences that were highly shared and had low generation probability. In a later analysis, a clonal expansion index was calculated for each public chain from normalized within-repertoire ranks of inferred template counts. A later analysis computed generation probabilities with a VDJ recombination model fitted to out-of-frame rearrangements, and checked the results against IGoR. Hypergeometric tests were used in a later analysis to score TCR-TCR, TCR-HLA and TCR-CMV co-occurrence, with a repertoire-size bias correction applied to the TCR pairs. To estimate false discovery rates, a later analysis permuted the HLA or CMV assignments 20 times. A later analysis grouped co-occurring TCRs with DBSCAN, adding TCRdist sequence similarity when clustering within HLA-allele-positive subsets. For co-occurrence clustering, repertoires with fewer than 30,000 or more than 120,000 public chains were excluded, along with five or six repertoires with anomalous nucleotide sharing. TCRdb mirrors the immuneACCESS table, restricted to in-frame sequences. Some clones are absent from its copies; in checked studies, under half trace to an unresolved V gene, and the reason for the others is unknown. D and trimming were read from the DNA, whereas the V and J calls and clone size are those reported in that table. The sample contains about 210,000 clones, roughly 74% of them found a single time. Roughly 13% of the sample rests with the top ten.

Concerning this clone: There is no known antigen for this receptor. No much larger clone exists at a distance of one base, and base qualities are not known.

This TCR derives from a woman aged 25 to 39 in good health and CMV-seropositive. What was sequenced was PBMCs. The chain is made from TRBV7-2 and TRBJ2-1; TRBD1 is a weak D gene call, 5 bases matching. The DNA sequence is given as TGTGCCAGCAGCTTAAGTAGACAGTCAAGCTCCTACAATGAGCAGTTCTTC. It encodes CASSLSRQSSSYNEQFF.